This TCR beta chain was captured in a study of cytomegalovirus exposure and HLA in healthy donors. General study points: Listed as cytomegalovirus-associated were roughly 180 TCR beta chains.

The CDR3 consists of 14 residues. Germline CDR1 SGHDT, CDR2 YYEEEE. Points on this clone: As yet, its antigen is unknown.

PCR amplification relied on 60 Vbeta primers (plus 13 Jbeta primers). Sequenced by immunoSEQ multiplex PCR; TCRdb stores in-frame clones only, minus some. This table holds about 160,000 clones, around 78% found once. The TCR comes from a man between 40 and 49 years old in good health and CMV-seronegative. This sequence joins TRBV5-6 and TRBJ2-5; D possibly corresponds to TRBD2 (5 bases). The J call may be wrong; the DNA end is better matched by TRBJ2-7. The specimen sequenced was PBMCs. The CDR3 region is CASSLSPGDYEQYF. CDR3 coding DNA: TGTGCCAGCAGCTTGTCCCCCGGGGACTACGAGCAGTACTTC.